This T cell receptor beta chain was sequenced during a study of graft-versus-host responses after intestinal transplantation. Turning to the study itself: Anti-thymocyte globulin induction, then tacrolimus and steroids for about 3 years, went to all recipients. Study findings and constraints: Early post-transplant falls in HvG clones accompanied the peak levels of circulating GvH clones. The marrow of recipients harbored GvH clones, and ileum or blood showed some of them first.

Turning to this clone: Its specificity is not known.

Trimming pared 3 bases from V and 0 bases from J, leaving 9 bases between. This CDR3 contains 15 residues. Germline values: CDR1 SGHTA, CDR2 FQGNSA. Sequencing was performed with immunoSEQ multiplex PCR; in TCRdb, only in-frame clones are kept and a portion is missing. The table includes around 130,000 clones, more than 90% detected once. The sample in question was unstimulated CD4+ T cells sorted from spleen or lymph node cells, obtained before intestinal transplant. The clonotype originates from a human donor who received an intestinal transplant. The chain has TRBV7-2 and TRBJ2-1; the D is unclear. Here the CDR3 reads CASSFSSSSYNEQFF. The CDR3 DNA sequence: TGTGCCAGCAGCTTTTCTTCAAGCTCCTACAATGAGCAGTTCTTC.